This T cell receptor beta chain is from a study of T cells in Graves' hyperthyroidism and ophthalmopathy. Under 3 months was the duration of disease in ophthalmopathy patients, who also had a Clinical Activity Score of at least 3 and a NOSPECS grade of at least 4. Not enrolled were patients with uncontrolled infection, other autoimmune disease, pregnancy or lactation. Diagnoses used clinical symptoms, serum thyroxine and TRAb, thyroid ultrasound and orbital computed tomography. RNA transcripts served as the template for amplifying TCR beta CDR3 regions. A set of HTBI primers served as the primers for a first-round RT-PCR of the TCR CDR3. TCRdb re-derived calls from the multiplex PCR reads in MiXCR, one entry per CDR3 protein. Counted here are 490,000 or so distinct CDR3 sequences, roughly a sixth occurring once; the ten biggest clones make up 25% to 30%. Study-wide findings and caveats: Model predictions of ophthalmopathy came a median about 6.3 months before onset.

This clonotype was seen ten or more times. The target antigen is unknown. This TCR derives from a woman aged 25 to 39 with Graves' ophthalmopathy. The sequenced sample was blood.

The CDR3 spells CASGADMNTEAFF. In DNA form, the CDR3 reads TGTGCCAGCGGGGCAGACATGAACACTGAAGCTTTCTTT. V usage is TRBV6-1 and J usage is TRBJ1-1; TRBD1 might be the D (5 bases). CDR3 length equals 13 residues. V shed 8 bases and J shed 0 bases, with 10 bases lying between them. The V gene's germline CDR1 is MNHNS and CDR2 SASEGT.